A single sample is the source of the 32 T cell receptor beta chains below, sequenced in a study of blood T cell repertoires in COVID-19 (dated by TCRdb to the early 2020s). Receptor amplification or capture employed the immunoSEQ multiplex PCR assay. TCRdb re-hosts the immuneACCESS table, in-frame sequences only. Its copies lack some clones; in the studies checked, an unresolved V gene accounts for under half of them, and the cause for the rest is not known. The sample table lists 150,000 or so clones, around 85% of them with a count of one. The ten largest account for 8% of the sample. The specimen sequenced was peripheral blood. The receptors were gathered from an older woman with COVID-19, enrolled during active disease.

The V gene is TRBV3-1 (or the pseudogene TRBV3-2), the J gene TRBJ1-2; TRBD1 might be the D (5 bases). CDR3 length: 16 residues. From germline, CDR1 is LGHDT and CDR2 YNNKEL (reference sequence). V was shortened by 1 base and J by 1 base, with 13 bases between the two germline ends. CDR3 loop: CASSQVGGLRNYGYTF. In nucleotides, the CDR3 is TGTGCCAGCAGCCAAGTTGGGGGGTTGCGTAACTATGGCTACACCTTC.

V usage is TRBV6-2 or TRBV6-3 and J usage is TRBJ1-3; possibly TRBD1 for D (6 bases). Per the germline V gene, CDR1 is MNHEY and CDR2 is SVGEGT. The CDR3 covers 14 residues. Trimming took off 1 base at V and 9 bases at J, with 13 bases between the two ends. DNA for the CDR3: TGTGCCAGCAGTTACTGGCAGGGGCCGACCACCATATATTTT. Translated, it gives CASSYWQGPTTIYF.

The rearrangement joins TRBV4-2 to TRBJ2-7, with D tentatively TRBD1 (5 bases). Germline values: CDR1 LGHNA, CDR2 YNFKEQ. The CDR3 sequence is 15 residues long. Trimming shortened V by 4 bases and J by 0 bases, and 13 bases separated the two germline ends. CDR3 protein: CASSPEVGVSYEQYF. Written as DNA, the CDR3 is TGTGCCAGCAGCCCCGAGGTAGGGGTCTCCTACGAGCAGTACTTC.

The chain employs TRBV27 and TRBJ2-1; 8 bases align to TRBD1. The V gene end was trimmed by 2 bases and the J gene end by 7 bases; junction bases not matched to a gene: 1. Germline-derived CDR1 and CDR2 are MNHEY and SMNVEV (reference sequence). This CDR3 comprises 13 residues. CDR3 DNA: TGTGCCAGCAGTTTAGACAGGGGTAATGAGCAGTTCTTC. Protein product: CASSLDRGNEQFF.

V gene TRBV29-1 combines with J gene TRBJ2-3; 8 nucleotides line up with TRBD1. V shed 8 bases, J shed 0 bases, and the junction held 10 bases outside the gene matches. The CDR3 spans 15 residues. Germline V lookup: CDR1 SQVTM, CDR2 ANQGSEA. CDR3 sequence: CSHRGDRGSTDTQYF. CDR3 bases: TGCAGCCACCGGGGTGACAGGGGTAGCACAGATACGCAGTATTTT.

V and J are TRBV4-1 and TRBJ2-3; D might be TRBD2 (5 bases). V lost 0 bases and J lost 2, with 9 bases in between. This CDR3 contains 15 residues. Germline V gene sequence: CDR1 MGHRA, CDR2 YSYEKL. DNA of the CDR3: TGCGCCAGCAGCCAAGAGGGGAGCCTCACAGATACGCAGTATTTT. It translates to CASSQEGSLTDTQYF.

Remarks on this clone: The same CDR3 can be traced to other DNA sequences in this sample. The chain joins TRBV4-1 to TRBJ1-2; 11 nucleotides match TRBD1. This CDR3 has 14 amino acids. Germline loops: CDR1 MGHRA, CDR2 YSYEKL. Trimming removed 4 bases from V and 6 bases from J; junction bases left unmatched: 4. The CDR3 protein is CASSPGQGVHGYTF. CDR3 in DNA: TGCGCCAGCAGCCCGGGACAGGGGGTTCATGGCTACACCTTC.

This chain uses TRBV15 with TRBJ1-2; perhaps TRBD1 as D (6 bases). CDR1 is LNHNV, CDR2 YYDKDF, per germline (reference sequence). The CDR3 length is 13 residues. The V end lost 6 bases, the J end lost 3 bases, and 11 bases lay between the germline ends. This CDR3 is CATSPRQDYGYTF. CDR3 in DNA: TGTGCCACCAGTCCCAGACAGGACTATGGCTACACCTTC.

V is TRBV30 and J is TRBJ1-5; TRBD1 agrees at 9 bases. The germline V gene has CDR1 GTSNPN and CDR2 SVGIG (reference sequence). V lost 3 bases and J lost 10; bases outside the gene matches: 13. This CDR3 contains 15 residues. CDR3 in amino acids: CAWSAGGQGLGPQHF. In DNA, the CDR3 is TGTGCCTGGAGCGCCGGGGGACAGGGCCTTGGACCCCAGCATTTT.

In this sample, this clone turned up once. J is TRBJ2-7 and V is TRBV5-6, with 8 bases matching TRBD1. The CDR3 loop spans 14 amino acids. Trimming took 0 bases from V and 3 from J; bases not matched to a gene: 2. Germline V gene lookup returns CDR1 SGHDT and CDR2 YYEEEE. The CDR3 DNA reads as TGTGCCAGCAGCTTGGGGGACAGGAGCTACGAGCAGTACTTC. Translating it yields CASSLGDRSYEQYF.

The chain uses TRBV7-9 and TRBJ2-2; tentatively, D is TRBD2 (6 bases). The CDR3 covers 15 residues. Looked up from germline, CDR1 is SEHNR and CDR2 is FQNEAQ (reference sequence). The V end lost 1 base, the J end lost 6 bases, and 12 bases lay between the germline ends. The CDR3 region has the DNA TGTGCCAGCAGCTTAGTCCCGGGGGTGGCCGGGGAGCTGTTTTTT. As protein: CASSLVPGVAGELFF.

This chain uses TRBV6-5 with TRBJ2-3; 9 bases are a match to TRBD1. The CDR3 loop spans 14 amino acids. Germline V gene sequence: CDR1 MNHEY, CDR2 SVGAGI. Germline trimming cut 6 bases from V and 4 bases from J; bases unmatched to any gene: 5. CDR3 residues: CASSSGTGPDTQYF. CDR3 nucleotide sequence: TGTGCCAGCAGCTCCGGGACAGGGCCAGATACGCAGTATTTT.

This sequence joins TRBV6-5 and TRBJ2-3, with 10 bases lining up with TRBD1. Trimming cost V 4 bases and J 4 bases; bases outside gene matches: 8. The CDR3 has 16 residues. The germline CDR1 and CDR2 sequences are MNHEY and SVGAGI. CDR3 amino acids: CASSLTGTGEADTQYF. The DNA for the CDR3 is TGTGCCAGCAGTTTGACCGGGACAGGGGAGGCAGATACGCAGTATTTT.

This clone has more than one count but fewer than ten. The rearrangement joins TRBV4-3 to TRBJ1-6, with D hard to call. The CDR3 spans 16 residues. Germline CDR1 LGHNA, CDR2 YSLEER. Between the trimmed V and J ends, which lost 0 bases and 5 bases, there was a span of 11 bases. This CDR3 reads CASSQDPEPNNSPLHF. The CDR3 DNA sequence: TGCGCCAGCAGCCAAGATCCTGAGCCAAATAATTCACCCCTCCACTTT.

V is TRBV11-2 and J is TRBJ2-7; D may be TRBD1 (6 bases). This CDR3 contains 15 residues. The ends were cut back, 1 base at V and 3 bases at J, with 13 bases in the middle. Germline-derived CDR1 and CDR2 are SGHAT and FQNNGV. The CDR3, as DNA: TGTGCCAGCAGCTTAGCGGCAGGGGCGGTCTACGAGCAGTACTTC. This sequence encodes CASSLAAGAVYEQYF.

The rearrangement joins TRBV5-5 to TRBJ1-2; 9 bases align to TRBD1. This CDR3 region has 15 residues. Unmatched junction bases numbered 3, after V lost 0 bases and J lost 3 bases. Looked up from germline, CDR1 is SGHKS and CDR2 is YYEKEE (reference sequence). As DNA, the CDR3 is TGTGCCAGCAGCTTGGGGGGACAGGGCTACTATGGCTACACCTTC. It yields the protein CASSLGGQGYYGYTF.

This clone was counted a few times. V usage is TRBV7-9 and J usage is TRBJ2-3; 7 positions match TRBD1. The germline V gene has CDR1 SEHNR and CDR2 FQNEAQ (reference sequence). J gave up 3 bases and V 1 base, and 7 bases lay outside the gene matches. CDR3 size: 16 residues. The CDR3 region is CASSLESGQMTDTQYF. As DNA, the CDR3 is TGTGCCAGCAGCTTAGAATCGGGACAGATGACAGATACGCAGTATTTT.

J is TRBJ2-1 and V is TRBV7-8; 12 positions match TRBD2. This CDR3 contains 18 residues. V lost 3 bases, J lost 0 bases, and 6 bases stayed unmatched. Looked up from germline, CDR1 is SGHVS and CDR2 is FQNEAQ. The CDR3 region has the DNA TGTGCCAGCAGCTTCCGGACTAGCGGGGAGAGCTCCTACAATGAGCAGTTCTTC. Protein: CASSFRTSGESSYNEQFF.

This sequence joins TRBV6-5 and TRBJ1-2; the D gene is possibly TRBD1 (6 bases). The V gene's germline CDR1 is MNHEY and CDR2 SVGAGI. V was pared by 5 bases and J by 9 bases, with 16 bases between. The CDR3 is 13 amino acids. The CDR3 here is CASSKTGTYRYTF. DNA for the CDR3: TGTGCCAGCAGTAAGACAGGAACCTACCGCTACACCTTC.

The chain combines TRBV9 with TRBJ2-2; D ambiguous. CDR1 SGDLS and CDR2 YYNGEE come from the germline V gene. This CDR3 contains 12 residues. V lost 4 bases and J 6 bases, leaving 7 bases between the germline ends. CDR3 protein: CASSPSSGELFF. The CDR3 nucleotides are TGTGCCAGCAGCCCCTCCTCCGGGGAGCTGTTTTTT.

The chain links TRBV19 to TRBJ2-7, with D tentatively TRBD2 (5 bases). The germline V gene encodes CDR1 LNHDA and CDR2 SQIVND (reference sequence). With 1 base removed from V and 0 bases from J, the gap between germline ends came to 7 bases. The CDR3 totals 14 residues. CDR3 loop: CASSIAGSSYEQYF. Written as DNA, the CDR3 is TGTGCCAGTAGTATAGCGGGGAGCTCCTACGAGCAGTACTTC.

The chain has TRBV10-2 and TRBJ2-5; TRBD2 matches 9 bases. Germline V gene sequence: CDR1 WSHSY, CDR2 SAAADI. V dropped 3 bases and J dropped 6; count of bases not matched to a gene: 11. The CDR3 spans 16 residues. CDR3 sequence reads: CASSDRGGGARKTQYF. For the CDR3, the DNA is TGCGCCAGCAGTGATCGGGGCGGGGGGGCCCGGAAGACCCAGTACTTC.

J is TRBJ2-1 and V is TRBV25-1, with D perhaps matching TRBD2 (6 bases). Germline CDR1 is MGHDK and CDR2 is SYGVNS. V lost 5 bases to trimming and J lost 2 bases, with 10 bases between them. This CDR3 region has 14 residues. This CDR3 is CASSRLAPYNEQFF. CDR3 bases: TGTGCCAGCAGTAGGCTAGCGCCCTACAATGAGCAGTTCTTC.

V is TRBV7-8 and J is TRBJ1-2; 9 nucleotides agree with TRBD1. J lost 6 bases, V lost 4 bases, and 9 bases had no gene match. From germline, CDR1 is SGHVS and CDR2 FQNEAQ. The CDR3 sequence is 15 residues long. In DNA, the CDR3 is TGTGCCAGCAGCTCGGGACAGGGTAGTTTGCATGGCTACACCTTC. Translation: CASSSGQGSLHGYTF.

The chain joins TRBV3-1 (or the pseudogene TRBV3-2) to TRBJ2-7; tentative D call: TRBD2 (5 bases). This CDR3 contains 14 residues. CDR1 LGHDT and CDR2 YNNKEL come from the germline V gene (reference sequence). Trimming left V 1 base short and J 3 bases short, with 10 bases between. In DNA, the CDR3 is TGTGCCAGCAGCCAAGGAGGGTTCTACTACGAGCAGTACTTC. Its protein is CASSQGGFYYEQYF.

V is TRBV27 and J is TRBJ2-1; D remains ambiguous. The V and J ends lost 4 bases and 11 bases respectively, with 9 bases between them. The CDR3 contains 11 residues. Germline V gene lookup returns CDR1 MNHEY and CDR2 SMNVEV (reference sequence). The chain's CDR3 is CASSYQSKQFF. CDR3 nucleotides: TGTGCCAGCAGTTACCAATCTAAGCAGTTCTTC.

The chain is built from TRBV11-3 and TRBJ2-3; the match to TRBD1 covers 8 bases. With 2 bases clipped from V and 1 base from J, the junction kept 2 bases outside the gene matches. The CDR3 runs 15 residues. Germline values: CDR1 SGHNT, CDR2 YENEEA. CDR3 region: CASSLMGQGTDTQYF. The CDR3 region has the DNA TGTGCCAGCAGCTTAATGGGACAGGGCACAGATACGCAGTATTTT.

The chain has TRBV4-3 and TRBJ2-1; a possible D gene is TRBD2 (7 bases). The germline gives CDR1 LGHNA, CDR2 YSLEER. The V end was cut by 1 base, the J end by 8 bases, with 21 bases between. There are 17 residues in the CDR3. CDR3 amino acids: CASSQVQTRGAYHEQFF. CDR3 nucleotide sequence: TGCGCCAGCAGCCAAGTCCAAACCCGGGGGGCTTACCATGAGCAGTTCTTC.

This clone was detected once. The rearrangement joins TRBV18 to TRBJ2-5; no firm D call. Per the germline V gene, CDR1 is KGHSH and CDR2 is LQKENI. CDR3 size: 13 residues. Trimming stripped 2 bases from V and 5 bases from J, with 9 bases between. CDR3 loop: CASSPTRMETQYF. DNA for the CDR3: TGTGCCAGCTCACCAACGAGGATGGAGACCCAGTACTTC.

V is TRBV30 and J is TRBJ2-5, with 7 positions matching TRBD1. The germline V gene encodes CDR1 GTSNPN and CDR2 SVGIG (reference sequence). The CDR3 totals 13 residues. V dropped 0 bases and J dropped 5; count of bases not matched to a gene: 3. The CDR3 DNA reads as TGTGCCTGGAGTGTACAGACAGGGGAGACCCAGTACTTC. It is translated as CAWSVQTGETQYF.

The chain links TRBV6-4 to TRBJ2-1, with 12 bases lining up with TRBD2. Unmatched junction bases numbered 9, after V lost 0 bases and J lost 9 bases. From germline, CDR1 is MRHNA and CDR2 SNTAGT. The CDR3 runs 17 residues. CDR3 nucleotides: TGTGCCAGCAGTGACTCGGCTAGCGGGGGGGCCGGAGGTGAGCAGTTCTTC. As protein: CASSDSASGGAGGEQFF.

CDR3: CASSLPDRESNQPQHF. CDR3 coding DNA: TGTGCCAGCAGCTTACCCGACAGGGAGAGCAATCAGCCCCAGCATTTT. V gene TRBV12-1 combines with J gene TRBJ1-5; the table's TRBD1 call for D was not verified on the DNA. TRBV12-1 has pseudogene status. This CDR3 contains 16 residues.